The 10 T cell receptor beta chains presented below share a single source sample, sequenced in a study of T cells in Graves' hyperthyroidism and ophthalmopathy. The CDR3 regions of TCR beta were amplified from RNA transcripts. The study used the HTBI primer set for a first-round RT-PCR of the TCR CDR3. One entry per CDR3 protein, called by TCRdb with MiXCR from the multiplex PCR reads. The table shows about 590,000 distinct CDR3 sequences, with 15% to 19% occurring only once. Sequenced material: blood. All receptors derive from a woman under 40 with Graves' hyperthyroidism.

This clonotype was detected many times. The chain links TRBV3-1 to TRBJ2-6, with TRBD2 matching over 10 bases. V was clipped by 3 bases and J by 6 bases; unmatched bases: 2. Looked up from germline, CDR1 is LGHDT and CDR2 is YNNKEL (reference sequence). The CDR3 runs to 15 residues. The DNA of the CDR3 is TGTGCCAGCAGCCACGGACTAGCGGTGGCCAACGTCCTGACTTTC. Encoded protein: CASSHGLAVANVLTF.

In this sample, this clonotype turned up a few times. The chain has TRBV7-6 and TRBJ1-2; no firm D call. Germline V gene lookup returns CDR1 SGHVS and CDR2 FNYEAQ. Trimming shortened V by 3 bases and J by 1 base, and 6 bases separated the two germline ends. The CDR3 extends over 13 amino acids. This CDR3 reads CASSFEINYGYTF. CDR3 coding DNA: TGTGCCAGCAGCTTTGAAATTAACTATGGCTACACCTTC.

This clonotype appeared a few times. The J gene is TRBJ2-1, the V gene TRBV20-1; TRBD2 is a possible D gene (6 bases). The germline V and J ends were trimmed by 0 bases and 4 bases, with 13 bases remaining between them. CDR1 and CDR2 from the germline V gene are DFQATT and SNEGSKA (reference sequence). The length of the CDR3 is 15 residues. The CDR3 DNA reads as TGCAGTGCTAGAGATGTGGGAGGACGATACAATGAGCAGTTCTTC. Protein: CSARDVGGRYNEQFF.

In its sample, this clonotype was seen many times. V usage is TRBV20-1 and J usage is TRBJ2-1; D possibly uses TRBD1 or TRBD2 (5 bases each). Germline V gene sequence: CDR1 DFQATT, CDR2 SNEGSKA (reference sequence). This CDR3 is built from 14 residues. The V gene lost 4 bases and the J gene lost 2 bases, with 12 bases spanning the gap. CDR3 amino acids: CSATPGPPYNEQFF. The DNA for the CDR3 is TGCAGTGCTACCCCGGGGCCGCCCTACAATGAGCAGTTCTTC.

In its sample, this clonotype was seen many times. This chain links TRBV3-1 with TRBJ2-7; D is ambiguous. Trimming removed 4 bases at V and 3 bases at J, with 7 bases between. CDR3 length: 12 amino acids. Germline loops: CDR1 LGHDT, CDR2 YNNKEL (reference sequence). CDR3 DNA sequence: TGTGCCAGCAGCCGGAACCTCTACGAGCAGTACTTC. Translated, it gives CASSRNLYEQYF.

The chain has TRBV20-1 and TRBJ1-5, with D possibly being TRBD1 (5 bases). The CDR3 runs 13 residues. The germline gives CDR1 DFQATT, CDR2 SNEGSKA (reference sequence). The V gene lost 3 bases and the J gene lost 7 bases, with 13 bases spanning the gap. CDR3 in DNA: TGCAGTGCTAGTGCCCCAGGGCCCCAGCCCCAGCATTTT. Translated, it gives CSASAPGPQPQHF.

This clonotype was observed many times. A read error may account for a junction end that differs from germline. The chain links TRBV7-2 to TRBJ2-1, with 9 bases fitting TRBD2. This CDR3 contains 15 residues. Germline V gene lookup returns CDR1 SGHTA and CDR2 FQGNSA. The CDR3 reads CASSLVGTSYDEQFF. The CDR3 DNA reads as TGTGCCAGCAGCTTAGTTGGGACTAGCTACGATGAGCAGTTCTTC.

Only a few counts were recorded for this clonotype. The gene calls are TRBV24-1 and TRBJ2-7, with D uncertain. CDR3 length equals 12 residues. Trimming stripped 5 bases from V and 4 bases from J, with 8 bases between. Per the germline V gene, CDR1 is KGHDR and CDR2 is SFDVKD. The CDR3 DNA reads TGTGCCACCAGTGGGCCCAATTACGAGCAGTACTTC. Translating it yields CATSGPNYEQYF.

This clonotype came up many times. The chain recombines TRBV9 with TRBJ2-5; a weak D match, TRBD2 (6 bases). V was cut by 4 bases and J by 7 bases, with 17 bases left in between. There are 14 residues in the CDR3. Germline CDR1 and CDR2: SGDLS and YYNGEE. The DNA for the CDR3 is TGTGCCAGCAGCCCCCGGACTACCCTCGGGACCCAGTACTTC. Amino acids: CASSPRTTLGTQYF.

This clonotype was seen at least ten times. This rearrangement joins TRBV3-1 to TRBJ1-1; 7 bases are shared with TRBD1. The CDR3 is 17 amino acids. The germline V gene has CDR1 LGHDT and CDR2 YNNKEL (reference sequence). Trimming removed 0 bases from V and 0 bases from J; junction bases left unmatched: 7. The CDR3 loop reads CASSQEWDSKMNTEAFF. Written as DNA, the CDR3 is TGTGCCAGCAGCCAAGAGTGGGACAGCAAAATGAACACTGAAGCTTTCTTT.